Presented here are 17 T cell receptor beta chains from one specimen sequenced in a study of blood T cell repertoires in COVID-19. This table comes from immunoSEQ multiplex PCR, and its TCRdb copy is limited to in-frame clones, with some not included. The data contain some 270,000 clones, approximately 90% of them singletons. Specimen: PBMCs or T cells enriched from blood (not recorded which). The source of these receptors is a man in his forties who had been exposed to COVID-19.

This clone has only a few counts. The chain links TRBV4-2 to TRBJ2-6, with a tentative D call TRBD1 (6 bases). CDR1 is LGHNA and CDR2 is YNFKEQ in the germline V gene. V lost 0 bases to trimming and J lost 2 bases, with 8 bases between them. The length of the CDR3 is 16 residues. The CDR3 region is CASSQDGGAGANVLTF. CDR3 DNA sequence: TGTGCCAGCAGCCAAGATGGGGGCGCTGGGGCCAACGTCCTGACTTTC.

The J gene is TRBJ2-1, the V gene TRBV11-3; TRBD1 matches 7 bases. The CDR3 runs 15 residues. J was trimmed by 3 bases and V by 5 bases; bases with no gene match: 7. Germline CDR1 and CDR2: SGHNT and YENEEA. DNA for the CDR3: TGTGCCAGCAGCACCGGGACAGACTACTACAATGAGCAGTTCTTC. It yields the protein CASSTGTDYYNEQFF.

The chain has TRBV3-1 (or the pseudogene TRBV3-2) and TRBJ2-7; weak D call: TRBD1 (6 bases). The V end was cut by 1 base, the J end by 2 bases, with 12 bases between. The CDR3 extends over 15 amino acids. Germline lookup yields CDR1 LGHDT and CDR2 YNNKEL (reference sequence). The CDR3 here is CASSQGSGATYEQYF. Written as DNA, the CDR3 is TGTGCCAGCAGCCAAGGATCAGGGGCCACCTACGAGCAGTACTTC.

The chain is built from TRBV11-2 and TRBJ1-3; the match to TRBD1 covers 7 bases. The CDR3 is 15 residues long. The germline V gene has CDR1 SGHAT and CDR2 FQNNGV. With V trimmed by 5 bases and J by 0 bases, 4 bases remained unmatched. CDR3 DNA: TGTGCCAGCAGCCCTGGACAGGTCTCTGGAAACACCATATATTTT. Protein: CASSPGQVSGNTIYF.

The DNA of the CDR3 is TGTGCCAGCAGTCCACTGGGACAGGCTAATGAAAAACTGTTTTTT. Protein: CASSPLGQANEKLFF. The chain is built from TRBV27 and TRBJ1-4; 8 bases match TRBD1. The CDR3 is made up of 15 amino acids. Germline V gene sequence: CDR1 MNHEY, CDR2 SMNVEV (reference sequence). The V and J ends lost 5 bases and 3 bases, in that order; junction bases with no gene match: 5.

V gene TRBV5-1 combines with J gene TRBJ2-3, with TRBD1 identical over 9 bases. The length of the CDR3 is 15 residues. The germline V gene encodes CDR1 SGHRS and CDR2 YFSETQ. After removal of 0 bases from V and 5 bases from J, the junction contained 4 bases not matched to a gene. The CDR3 spells CASSLDRTGVDTQYF. CDR3 coding DNA: TGCGCCAGCAGCTTGGATAGGACAGGGGTAGATACGCAGTATTTT.

The chain has TRBV7-9 and TRBJ2-1; TRBD2 matches at 10 bases. The CDR3 is 18 amino acids. V lost 1 base and J lost 2; bases outside the gene matches: 8. Germline V gives CDR1 SEHNR, CDR2 FQNEAQ (reference sequence). The CDR3 reads CASSLEASGSPTYNEQFF. In DNA, the CDR3 is TGTGCCAGCAGCTTAGAGGCTAGCGGGAGTCCTACCTACAATGAGCAGTTCTTC.

The chain carries TRBV27 and TRBJ2-3; TRBD1 might be the D (7 bases). This CDR3 is built from 17 residues. Germline-derived CDR1 and CDR2 are MNHEY and SMNVEV (reference sequence). Trimming stripped 5 bases from V and 1 base from J, with 19 bases between. CDR3 DNA: TGTGCCAGCAGTCCCCGGGTAGGGGGCGGGGGCACAGATACGCAGTATTTT. Translating gives CASSPRVGGGGTDTQYF.

V gene TRBV2 combines with J gene TRBJ1-3, with D hard to call. The CDR3 consists of 13 residues. Trimming removed 8 bases at V and 8 bases at J, with 16 bases between. CDR1 SNHLY and CDR2 FYNNEI come from the germline V gene. The CDR3 loop is CASGRGRVDTIYF. CDR3 sequence (DNA): TGTGCCAGCGGGCGGGGAAGGGTGGACACCATATATTTT.

This chain uses TRBV7-2 with TRBJ2-1, with TRBD2 identical over 7 bases. Germline CDR1 SGHTA, CDR2 FQGNSA. J lost 5 bases, V lost 2 bases, and 12 bases had no gene match. There are 17 residues in the CDR3. The CDR3 loop is CASSLSSSGAWDNEQFF. CDR3 nucleotide sequence: TGTGCCAGCAGCTTATCTTCCAGCGGGGCATGGGACAATGAGCAGTTCTTC.

This sequence joins TRBV30 and TRBJ1-5, with TRBD1 matching 7 bases. The CDR3 is 15 residues long. Trimming removed 0 bases from V and 4 bases from J; junction bases left unmatched: 6. The germline CDR1 and CDR2 sequences are GTSNPN and SVGIG (reference sequence). CDR3 bases: TGTGCCTGGAGTGTAGTAACAGGGGCAAATCAGCCCCAGCATTTT. Protein product: CAWSVVTGANQPQHF.

V gene TRBV5-1 combines with J gene TRBJ2-1; 13 bases are a match to TRBD2. The CDR3 consists of 16 residues. Germline V lookup: CDR1 SGHRS, CDR2 YFSETQ. Trimming took 3 bases from V and 3 from J; bases not matched to a gene: 3. The DNA for the CDR3 is TGCGCCAGCAGCTCTGGACTAGCGGGAGTCTACAATGAGCAGTTCTTC. Residues: CASSSGLAGVYNEQFF.

V usage is TRBV6-5 and J usage is TRBJ1-4; TRBD1 might be the D (6 bases). The germline V gene has CDR1 MNHEY and CDR2 SVGAGI. The length of the CDR3 is 14 residues. Trimming removed 6 bases from V and 6 bases from J, with 14 bases in between. The CDR3 sequence is CASSPQRGYEKLFF. The DNA for the CDR3 is TGTGCCAGCAGCCCCCAAAGGGGGTATGAAAAACTGTTTTTT.

This clone appeared a few times. The chain has TRBV19 and TRBJ2-1, with 11 bases aligning to TRBD2. Per the germline V gene, CDR1 is LNHDA and CDR2 is SQIVND (reference sequence). The CDR3 consists of 16 residues. With 3 bases clipped from V and 7 bases from J, the junction kept 8 bases outside the gene matches. CDR3 residues: CASSMISTSGKNEQFF. The CDR3 nucleotides read TGTGCCAGTAGTATGATATCGACTAGCGGGAAGAATGAGCAGTTCTTC.

The chain has TRBV4-1 and TRBJ2-2; possible D gene TRBD2, 5 bases. V lost 4 bases and J 5 bases, leaving 5 bases between the germline ends. Germline loops: CDR1 MGHRA, CDR2 YSYEKL. The CDR3 totals 12 residues. As DNA, the CDR3 is TGCGCCAGCAGCCCGGGAACCGGGGAGCTGTTTTTT. Its protein product is CASSPGTGELFF.

V gene TRBV7-2 combines with J gene TRBJ1-2, with TRBD1 matching over 8 bases. The ends lost 2 bases at V and 4 bases at J; junction bases unmatched: 6. The CDR3 covers 15 residues. Germline CDR1 is SGHTA and CDR2 is FQGNSA. CDR3 nucleotide sequence: TGTGCCAGCAGCTTAAAGAGGACAGGGATCTATGGCTACACCTTC. Translation gives CASSLKRTGIYGYTF.

This clone was seen once. J is TRBJ2-7 and V is TRBV2; 8 bases map to TRBD1. This CDR3 region has 12 residues. V shed 10 bases and J 5 bases; nucleotides not matched to a gene: 7. Germline loops: CDR1 SNHLY, CDR2 FYNNEI. CDR3 residues: CAIQGAGDEQYF. The CDR3 DNA reads as TGTGCCATCCAGGGGGCAGGCGACGAGCAGTACTTC.